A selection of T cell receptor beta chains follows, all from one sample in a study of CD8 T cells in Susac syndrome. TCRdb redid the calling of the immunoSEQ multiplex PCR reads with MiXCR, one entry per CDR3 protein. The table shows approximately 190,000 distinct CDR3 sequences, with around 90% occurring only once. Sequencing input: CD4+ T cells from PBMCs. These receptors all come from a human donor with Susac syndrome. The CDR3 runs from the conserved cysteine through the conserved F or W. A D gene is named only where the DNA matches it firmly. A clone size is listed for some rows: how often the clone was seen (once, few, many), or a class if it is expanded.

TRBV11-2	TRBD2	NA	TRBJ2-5	CASSNRTSGGETQYF	TGTGCCAGCAGCAACCGGACTAGCGGGGGGGAGACCCAGTACTTC
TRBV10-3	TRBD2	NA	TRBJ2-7	CAISPREDYEQYF	TGTGCCATCAGTCCCCGGGAGGACTACGAGCAGTACTTC
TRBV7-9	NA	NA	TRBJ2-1	CASSTPNEQFF	TGTGCCAGCAGCACACCTAATGAGCAGTTCTTC
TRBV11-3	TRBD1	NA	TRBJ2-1	CASSIGDRDNEQFF	TGTGCCAGCAGCATTGGGGACAGGGACAATGAGCAGTTCTTC
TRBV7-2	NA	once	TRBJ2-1	CASSLVAGGNYNEQFF	TGTGCCAGCAGCTTAGTAGCAGGGGGGAACTACAATGAGCAGTTCTTC
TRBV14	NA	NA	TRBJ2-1	CASSQNLAIPNWEQFF	TGTGCCAGCAGCCAAAACCTAGCAATCCCTAATTGGGAGCAGTTCTTC
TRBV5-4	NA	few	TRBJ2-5	CASSLIGRETQYF	TGTGCCAGCAGCTTGATAGGACGAGAGACCCAGTACTTC
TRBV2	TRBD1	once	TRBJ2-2	CASSATGDTGELFF	TGTGCCAGCAGTGCGACAGGGGACACCGGGGAGCTGTTTTTT
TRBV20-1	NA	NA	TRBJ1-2	CSASLYAGYTF	TGCAGTGCTAGTCTCTATGCTGGCTACACCTTC
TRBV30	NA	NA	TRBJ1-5	CAWSVGQYSNQPQHF	TGTGCCTGGAGTGTTGGGCAGTATAGCAATCAGCCCCAGCATTTT
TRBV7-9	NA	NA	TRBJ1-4	CASTRPGDTTNEKLFF	TGTGCCAGCACCCGACCGGGAGATACAACTAATGAAAAACTGTTTTTT
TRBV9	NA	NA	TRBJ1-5	CASSEGVGGNQPQHF	TGTGCCAGCAGCGAGGGGGTGGGGGGTAATCAGCCCCAGCATTTT
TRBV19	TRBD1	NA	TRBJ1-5	CASSGTGGGQPQHF	TGTGCCAGCTCGGGGACAGGGGGCGGTCAGCCCCAGCATTTT
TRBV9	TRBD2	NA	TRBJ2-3	CASSVGGSGGAQDTQYF	TGTGCCAGCAGCGTAGGGGGTAGCGGGGGGGCCCAGGATACGCAGTATTTT
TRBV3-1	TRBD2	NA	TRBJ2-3	CASRGLAGDTQYF	TGTGCCAGCAGGGGACTAGCGGGAGATACGCAGTATTTT
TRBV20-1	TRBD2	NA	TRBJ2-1	CSARDLRTSGRRGNQEQFF	TGCAGTGCTAGAGATTTGAGAACTAGCGGGAGAAGGGGCAATCAGGAGCAGTTCTTC
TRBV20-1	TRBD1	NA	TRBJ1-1	CRGATGDTEAFF	TGCAGGGGAGCGACAGGGGACACTGAAGCTTTCTTT
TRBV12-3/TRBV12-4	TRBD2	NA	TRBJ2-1	CASSFRLAGVGEQFF	TGTGCCAGCAGTTTTCGACTAGCGGGAGTGGGGGAGCAGTTCTTC
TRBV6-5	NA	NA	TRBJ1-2	CASSYRGGGYTF	TGTGCCAGCAGTTACAGGGGCGGAGGCTACACCTTC
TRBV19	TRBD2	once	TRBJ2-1	CASSISGASSGLPNEQFF	TGTGCCAGTAGTATCTCCGGAGCGTCTAGCGGCCTCCCAAATGAGCAGTTCTTC
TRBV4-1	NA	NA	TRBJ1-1	CASSQELAGRYTEAFF	TGCGCCAGCAGCCAAGAGCTGGCAGGACGGTATACTGAAGCTTTCTTT
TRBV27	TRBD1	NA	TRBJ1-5	CASRGQGYQPQHF	TGTGCCAGCAGGGGACAGGGATATCAGCCCCAGCATTTT
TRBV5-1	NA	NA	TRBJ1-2	CASILGADGGYTF	TGCGCCAGCATCTTGGGAGCCGATGGGGGCTACACCTTC
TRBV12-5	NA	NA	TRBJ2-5	CASGLEKTGQETQYF	TGTGCTAGTGGTTTGGAAAAGACAGGCCAAGAGACCCAGTACTTC
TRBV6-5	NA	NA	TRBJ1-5	CASGSGTPNQPQHF	TGTGCCAGCGGCTCTGGGACTCCCAATCAGCCCCAGCATTTT
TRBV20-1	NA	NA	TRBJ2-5	CSATIERVWLETQYF	TGCAGTGCTACAATTGAAAGGGTCTGGTTAGAGACCCAGTACTTC
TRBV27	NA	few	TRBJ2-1	CASSLDWYGRSGEQFF	TGTGCCAGCAGTTTGGATTGGTACGGTCGGTCTGGGGAGCAGTTCTTC
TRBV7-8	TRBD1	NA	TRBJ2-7	CASSLGDRGLAETYEQYF	TGTGCCAGCAGCCTGGGGGACAGGGGTTTAGCGGAGACCTACGAGCAGTACTTC
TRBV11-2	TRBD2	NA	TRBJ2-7	CASSLYLASGNYEQYF	TGTGCCAGCAGCTTATATTTGGCTAGCGGGAACTACGAGCAGTACTTC
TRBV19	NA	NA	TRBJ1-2	CASSIEREYGYTF	TGTGCCAGTAGTATAGAGCGGGAATACGGCTACACCTTC
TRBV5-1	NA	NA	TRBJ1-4	CASKMTGVDEKLFF	TGCGCCAGCAAAATGACAGGCGTAGATGAAAAACTGTTTTTT
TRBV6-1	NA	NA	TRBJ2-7	CASSESGGTYEQYF	TGTGCCAGCAGTGAATCGGGGGGCACCTACGAGCAGTACTTC
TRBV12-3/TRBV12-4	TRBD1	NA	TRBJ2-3	CAGSRDRAPYF	TGTGCCGGCAGCCGGGACAGAGCTCCGTATTTT
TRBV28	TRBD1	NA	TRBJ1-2	CASGTGQPTNYGYTF	TGTGCCAGCGGTACGGGACAGCCCACTAACTATGGCTACACCTTC
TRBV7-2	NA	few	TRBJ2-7	CASSRGTLYEQYF	TGTGCCAGCAGCAGGGGGACCCTCTACGAGCAGTACTTC
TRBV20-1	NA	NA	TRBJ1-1	CSARGFQLTPTEAFF	TGCAGTGCTAGAGGGTTTCAGCTTACTCCCACTGAAGCTTTCTTT
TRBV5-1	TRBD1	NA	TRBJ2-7	CASSLGTGGNEQYF	TGCGCCAGCAGCTTGGGGACAGGGGGCAACGAGCAGTACTTC
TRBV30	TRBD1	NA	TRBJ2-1	CAWSKGQGGEQFF	TGTGCCTGGAGTAAAGGACAGGGGGGTGAGCAGTTCTTC
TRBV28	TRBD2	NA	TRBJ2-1	CASRTSGSGNEQFF	TGTGCCAGCAGAACTAGCGGGAGTGGCAATGAGCAGTTCTTC
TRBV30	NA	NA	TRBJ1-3	CAWAVSGNTIYF	TGTGCCTGGGCCGTCTCTGGAAACACCATATATTTT
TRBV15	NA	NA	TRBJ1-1	CATQRAGSLTEAFF	TGTGCCACCCAAAGGGCGGGTTCACTCACTGAAGCTTTCTTT
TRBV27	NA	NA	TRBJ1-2	CASSASGSGNYGYTF	TGTGCCAGCAGTGCTTCAGGGTCGGGTAACTATGGCTACACCTTC
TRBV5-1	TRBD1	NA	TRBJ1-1	CASSPGQGGYTEAFF	TGCGCCAGCAGCCCAGGACAGGGTGGCTACACTGAAGCTTTCTTT
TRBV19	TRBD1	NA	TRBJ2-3	CASSRDRAADTQYF	TGTGCCAGTAGCCGGGACAGGGCTGCAGATACGCAGTATTTT
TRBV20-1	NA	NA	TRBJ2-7	CSALRTDLSYEQYF	TGCAGTGCCCTGAGGACTGACCTCTCCTACGAGCAGTACTTC
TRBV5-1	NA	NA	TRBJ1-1	CASSFGDAKNTEAFF	TGCGCCAGCAGCTTTGGGGACGCAAAGAACACTGAAGCTTTCTTT
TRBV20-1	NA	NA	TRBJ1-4	CSAAFINEKLFF	TGCAGCGCCGCGTTTATTAATGAAAAACTGTTTTTT
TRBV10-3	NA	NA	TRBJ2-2	CAISGSGTGELFF	TGTGCCATCAGCGGGAGCGGCACCGGGGAGCTGTTTTTT
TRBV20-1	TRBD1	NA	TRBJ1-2	CSARDQRQGEGGYTF	TGCAGTGCTAGAGATCAGAGACAGGGCGAAGGAGGCTACACCTTC
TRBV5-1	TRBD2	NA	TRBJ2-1	CASSGGSSYNEQFF	TGCGCCAGCAGCGGCGGGAGCTCCTACAATGAGCAGTTCTTC
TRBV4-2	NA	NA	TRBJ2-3	CASSQLAGNTDTQYF	TGTGCCAGCAGCCAACTGGCCGGGAACACAGATACGCAGTATTTT
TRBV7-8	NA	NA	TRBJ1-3	CASSPYGLTNTIYF	TGTGCCAGCAGCCCCTACGGGTTGACAAACACCATATATTTT